This T cell receptor beta chain originates from a study of control samples from healthy donors and cancer patients. Assay used: immunoSEQ multiplex PCR; TCRdb lists only in-frame clones, some missing. This sample carries around 180,000 clones, 91% of them seen once, and the ten largest clones take around 2%. Germline CDR1 SGDLS, CDR2 YYNGEE. Between the trimmed V and J ends, which lost 0 bases and 6 bases, there was a span of 11 bases. The CDR3 extends over 14 amino acids. Sequences were obtained from blood. The chain recombines TRBV9 with TRBJ2-3; unclear D gene. The sequence derives from a woman in her forties in good health. The CDR3 nucleotides are TGTGCCAGCAGCGTAGAAATAGCAACCGATACGCAGTATTTT. It specifies CASSVEIATDTQYF.